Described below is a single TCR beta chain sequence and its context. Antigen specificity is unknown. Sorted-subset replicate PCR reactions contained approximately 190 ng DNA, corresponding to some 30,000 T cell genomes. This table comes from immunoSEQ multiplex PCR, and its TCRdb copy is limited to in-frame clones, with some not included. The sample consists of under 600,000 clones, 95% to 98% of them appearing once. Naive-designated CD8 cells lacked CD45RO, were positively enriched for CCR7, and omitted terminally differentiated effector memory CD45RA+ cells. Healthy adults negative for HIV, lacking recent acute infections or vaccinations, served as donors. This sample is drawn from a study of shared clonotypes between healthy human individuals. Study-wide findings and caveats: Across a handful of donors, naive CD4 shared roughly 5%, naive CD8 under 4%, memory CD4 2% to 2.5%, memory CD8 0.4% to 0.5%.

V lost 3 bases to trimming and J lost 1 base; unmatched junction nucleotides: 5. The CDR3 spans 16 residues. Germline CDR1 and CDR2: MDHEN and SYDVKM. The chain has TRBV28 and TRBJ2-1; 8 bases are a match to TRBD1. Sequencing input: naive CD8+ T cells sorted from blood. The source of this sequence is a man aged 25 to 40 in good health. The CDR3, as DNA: TGTGCCAGCAGTTTGATCCAGGGGGCTTCCTACAATGAGCAGTTCTTC. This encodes CASSLIQGASYNEQFF.